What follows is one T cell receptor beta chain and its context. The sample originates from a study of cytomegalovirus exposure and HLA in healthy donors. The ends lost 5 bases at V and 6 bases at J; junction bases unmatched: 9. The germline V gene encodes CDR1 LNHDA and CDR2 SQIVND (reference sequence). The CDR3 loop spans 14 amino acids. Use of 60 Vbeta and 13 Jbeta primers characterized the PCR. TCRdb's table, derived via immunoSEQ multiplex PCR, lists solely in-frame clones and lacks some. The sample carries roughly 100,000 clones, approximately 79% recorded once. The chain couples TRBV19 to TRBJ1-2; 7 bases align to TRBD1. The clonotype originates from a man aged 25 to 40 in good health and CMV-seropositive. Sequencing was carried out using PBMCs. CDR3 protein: CASSVAQGDHGYTF. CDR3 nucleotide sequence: TGTGCCAGTAGTGTGGCGCAGGGGGATCATGGCTACACCTTC.